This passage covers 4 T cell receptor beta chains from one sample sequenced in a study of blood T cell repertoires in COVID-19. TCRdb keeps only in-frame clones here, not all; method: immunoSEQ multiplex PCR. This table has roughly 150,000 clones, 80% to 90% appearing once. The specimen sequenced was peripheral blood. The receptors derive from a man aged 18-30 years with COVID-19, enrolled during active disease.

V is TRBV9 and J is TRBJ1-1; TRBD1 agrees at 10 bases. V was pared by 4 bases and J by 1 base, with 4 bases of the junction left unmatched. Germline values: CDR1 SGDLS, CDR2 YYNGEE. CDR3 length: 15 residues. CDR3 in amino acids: CASSKWDRGNTEAFF. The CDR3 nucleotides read TGTGCCAGCAGCAAGTGGGACAGGGGGAACACTGAAGCTTTCTTT.

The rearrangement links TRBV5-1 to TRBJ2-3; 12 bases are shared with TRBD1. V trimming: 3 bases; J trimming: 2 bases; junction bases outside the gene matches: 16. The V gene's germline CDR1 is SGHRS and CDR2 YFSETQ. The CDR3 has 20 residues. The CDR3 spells CASSSSGTGGEDENTDTQYF. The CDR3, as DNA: TGCGCCAGCAGCTCGTCCGGGACAGGGGGCGAGGATGAGAACACAGATACGCAGTATTTT. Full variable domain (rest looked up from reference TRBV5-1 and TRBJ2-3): KAGVTQTPRYLIKTRGQQVTLSCSPISGHRSVSWYQQTPGQGLQFLFEYFSETQRNKGNFPGRFSGRQFSNSRSEMNVSTLELGDSALYLCASSSSGTGGEDENTDTQYFGPGTRLTVL.

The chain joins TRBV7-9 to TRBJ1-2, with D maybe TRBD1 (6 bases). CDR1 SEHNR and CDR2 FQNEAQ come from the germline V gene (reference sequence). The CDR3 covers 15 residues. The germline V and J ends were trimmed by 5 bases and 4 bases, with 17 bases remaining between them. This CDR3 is CASSPLRTDTYGYTF. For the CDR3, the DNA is TGTGCCAGCAGCCCACTCCGGACAGACACCTATGGCTACACCTTC.

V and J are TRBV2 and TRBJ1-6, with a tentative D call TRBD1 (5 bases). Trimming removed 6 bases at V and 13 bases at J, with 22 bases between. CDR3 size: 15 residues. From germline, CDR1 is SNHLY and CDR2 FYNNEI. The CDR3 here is CASSDGHPDHIPLHF. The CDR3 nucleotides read TGTGCCAGCAGCGACGGACACCCGGACCATATCCCCCTCCACTTT. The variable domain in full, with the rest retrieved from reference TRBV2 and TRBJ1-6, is EPEVTQTPSHQVTQMGQEVILRCVPISNHLYFYWYRQILGQKVEFLVSFYNNEISEKSEIFDDQFSVERPDGSNFTLKIRSTKLEDSAMYFCASSDGHPDHIPLHFGNGTRLTVT.